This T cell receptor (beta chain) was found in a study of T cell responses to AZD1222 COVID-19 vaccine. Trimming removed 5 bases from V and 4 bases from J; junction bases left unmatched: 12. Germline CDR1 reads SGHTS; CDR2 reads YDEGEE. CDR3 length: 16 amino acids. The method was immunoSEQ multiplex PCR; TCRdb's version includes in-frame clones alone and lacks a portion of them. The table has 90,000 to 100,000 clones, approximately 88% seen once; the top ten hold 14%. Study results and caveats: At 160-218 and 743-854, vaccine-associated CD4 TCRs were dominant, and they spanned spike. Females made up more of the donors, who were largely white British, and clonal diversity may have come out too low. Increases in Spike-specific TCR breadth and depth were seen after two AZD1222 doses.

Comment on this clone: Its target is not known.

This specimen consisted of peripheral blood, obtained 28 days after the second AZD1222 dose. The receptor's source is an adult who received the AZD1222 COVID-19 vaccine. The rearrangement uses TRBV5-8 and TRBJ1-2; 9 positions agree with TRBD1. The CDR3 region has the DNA TGTGCCAGCAGTTCAGATCCGGGACAGGGTGGCTATGGCTACACCTTC. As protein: CASSSDPGQGGYGYTF.